This T cell receptor (beta chain) was sequenced in a study of human T cells and chemical hapten exposure. Study-wide results and caveats: DPC sensitization left the count of TCRs above 1 in 1000 unchanged.

This clonotype occurred a few times. Its antigen is undetermined. Individual cDNA molecules received unique molecular identifiers in the library. TCRdb redid the calling of the 5' RACE reads with MiXCR, one entry per CDR3 protein. The sample lists 150,000 or so distinct CDR3 sequences, over 3.5% seen once, with around 1.4% in the top ten. Unfractionated whole blood yielded the extracted total RNA. Deletions cut 5 bases from V and 5 bases from J, with 12 bases between. This CDR3 spans 13 amino acids. CDR1 is SGHTA and CDR2 is FQGNSA in the germline V gene. The receptor was derived from a female donor in good health. This rearrangement joins TRBV7-2 to TRBJ2-5; the D is unclear. The CDR3 is CASSRDSSETQYF. The DNA of the CDR3 is TGTGCCAGCAGCCGCGACTCCTCGGAGACCCAGTACTTC.